This paragraph covers one T cell receptor beta chain sequence. Antigen unknown. The data belong to a study of OX40 agonist ivuxolimab in advanced cancers. Study-level results: Clonal expansion was among the lowest in partial responders at 0.1-3.0 mg/kg, especially CD8+.

CDR1 SNHLY and CDR2 FYNNEI come from the germline V gene. This CDR3 comprises 14 residues. V was trimmed by 3 bases and J by 0 bases, leaving 6 bases between them. Data came from immunoSEQ multiplex PCR; TCRdb stores just in-frame clones and leaves some out. This table holds several thousand clones, around 67% found once. Sequencing used CD4+ or CD8+ T cells sorted from blood, obtained in a trial of the OX40 agonist ivuxolimab. This TCR was recovered from an adult with an advanced solid tumor such as melanoma, head and neck, liver or kidney cancer. The chain combines TRBV2 with TRBJ2-1; no reliable D call. The CDR3 sequence: CASSDLSSYNEQFF. CDR3 bases: TGTGCCAGCAGTGACTTGAGCTCCTACAATGAGCAGTTCTTC.